One and the same sample provided the 32 T cell receptor beta chains below, sequenced in a study of blood T cells in healthy people across ages. For the second PCR, which ran for roughly 7 to 11 cycles, a sample-barcoded 5' primer and a J-beta primer mix were used. A single record per CDR3 protein comes from TCRdb applying MiXCR to the 5' RACE reads. Among roughly 1,300,000 distinct CDR3 sequences, roughly 59% were seen once, and the ten largest hold more than 6%. Sequenced input: blood. The receptors were gathered from a young man in good health.

V usage is TRBV12-3 or TRBV12-4 and J usage is TRBJ1-2; D remains ambiguous. The V and J ends lost 7 bases and 9 bases respectively, with 12 bases between them. The length of the CDR3 is 11 residues. In nucleotides, the CDR3 is TGTGCCAGCACCCAATATGATCGCTACACCTTC. Translation gives CASTQYDRYTF.

The rearrangement links TRBV25-1 to TRBJ2-5, with 7 nucleotides matching TRBD2. This CDR3 is built from 15 residues. V lost 6 bases and J lost 5; bases outside the gene matches: 12. Germline assignment: CDR1 MGHDK and CDR2 SYGVNS. CDR3 bases: TGTGCCAGCAGGGACGGCGGGAGTCTCTGGGAGACCCAGTACTTC. It encodes CASRDGGSLWETQYF.

The V and J genes are TRBV10-2 and TRBJ2-3, with no clear D. The germline gives CDR1 WSHSY, CDR2 SAAADI. The V and J ends lost 7 bases and 5 bases respectively, with 13 bases between them. The CDR3 length is 13 residues. The DNA of the CDR3 is TGCGCCAGCACCCATAGTGGTCAAGATACGCAGTATTTT. Translated: CASTHSGQDTQYF.

This sequence joins TRBV5-1 and TRBJ2-7; D may be TRBD1 or TRBD2 (5 bases each). The CDR3 spans 14 residues. V was trimmed by 4 bases and J by 2 bases, leaving 13 bases between them. Germline V gives CDR1 SGHRS, CDR2 YFSETQ. CDR3 DNA: TGCGCCAGCAGCGAGGGACCGCGGGCCTACGAGCAGTACTTC. Translated: CASSEGPRAYEQYF.

The V and J genes are TRBV10-3 and TRBJ2-7, with no clear D. The germline CDR1 and CDR2 sequences are ENHRY and SYGVKD. The CDR3 totals 13 residues. The V end lost 11 bases, the J end lost 3 bases, and 17 bases lay between the germline ends. Here the CDR3 DNA reads TGTGCCGTCATGACGGAACCTAACTACGAGCAGTACTTC. It is translated as CAVMTEPNYEQYF.

There are many counts of this clonotype. The chain couples TRBV14 to TRBJ2-2, with TRBD2 matching over 8 bases. CDR3 size: 17 residues. Germline values: CDR1 SGHDN, CDR2 FVKESK. The trim removed 5 bases at V and 3 bases at J, leaving 11 bases unmatched. The CDR3 is CASSTSPGGPDTGELFF. For the CDR3, the DNA is TGTGCCAGCAGCACCTCTCCGGGGGGGCCGGACACCGGGGAGCTGTTTTTT.

The chain links TRBV18 to TRBJ1-6; D gene ambiguous. In germline, CDR1 is KGHSH, CDR2 LQKENI. The CDR3 loop spans 16 amino acids. Trimming took 9 bases from V and 2 from J, leaving 17 bases between them. CDR3 region: CASQPGSATYNSPLHF. CDR3 DNA sequence: TGTGCCAGTCAACCGGGCAGCGCTACCTATAATTCACCCCTCCACTTT.

This clonotype was recorded a few times. The chain joins TRBV28 to TRBJ2-4; 9 bases align to TRBD1. Germline lookup yields CDR1 MDHEN and CDR2 SYDVKM. This CDR3 region has 18 residues. Losses at the gene ends were 5 bases for V and 2 bases for J; bases not matched to a gene: 13. CDR3 nucleotides: TGTGCCAGCAGTCACTACGGGACAGGGTCGGGGACCAAAAACATTCAGTACTTC. This sequence encodes CASSHYGTGSGTKNIQYF.

The gene calls are TRBV18 and TRBJ2-3; D unresolved. Germline V CDR1 and CDR2: KGHSH, LQKENI. V shed 3 bases and J shed 0 bases, with 13 bases lying between them. The CDR3 is made up of 16 amino acids. The CDR3 sequence: CASSPDLRSSTDTQYF. In DNA, the CDR3 is TGTGCCAGCTCACCTGATCTCCGTTCTAGCACAGATACGCAGTATTTT.

The chain recombines TRBV6-5 with TRBJ2-7, with a tentative D call TRBD1 (6 bases). The V and J ends lost 2 bases and 2 bases respectively, with 13 bases between them. Germline-derived CDR1 and CDR2 are MNHEY and SVGAGI. The CDR3 sequence is 15 residues long. The CDR3: CASSYEQGIPYEQYF. The CDR3 DNA follows: TGTGCCAGCAGTTACGAACAGGGAATCCCCTACGAGCAGTACTTC.

This chain uses TRBV21-1 with TRBJ2-1; whether TRBD1, the table's D call, matches the DNA was not checked. TRBV21-1 is deemed a pseudogene. CDR3 size: 14 residues. The CDR3 protein is CASTDSGGSNEQFF. The CDR3 coding sequence is TGTGCCAGCACGGACTCCGGGGGATCAAATGAGCAGTTCTTC.

The V gene is TRBV10-3, the J gene TRBJ2-1; TRBD2 is a possible D gene (5 bases). Between the trimmed V and J ends, which lost 4 bases and 5 bases, there was a span of 21 bases. This CDR3 has 17 residues. Germline V CDR1 and CDR2: ENHRY, SYGVKD. The CDR3 region is CAISGWTFHGPNNEQFF. The CDR3 nucleotides are TGTGCCATCAGTGGGTGGACTTTCCACGGGCCTAACAATGAGCAGTTCTTC.

The chain links TRBV12-3 or TRBV12-4 to TRBJ1-2, with 9 bases lining up with TRBD1. Trimming cost V 5 bases and J 6 bases; bases outside gene matches: 10. This CDR3 spans 15 amino acids. CDR3 in amino acids: CASSRDRGGRDGYTF. The CDR3 DNA is TGTGCCAGCAGTCGCGACAGGGGGGGTCGGGATGGCTACACCTTC.

This clonotype was counted a few times. The chain recombines TRBV15 with TRBJ2-7; D gene unclear. CDR1 and CDR2 from the germline V gene are LNHNV and YYDKDF (reference sequence). Trimming pared 0 bases from V and 3 bases from J, leaving 6 bases between. The CDR3 is 13 residues long. The CDR3 sequence: CATSRESHYEQYF. The DNA of the CDR3 is TGTGCCACCAGCAGAGAAAGCCACTACGAGCAGTACTTC.

This chain joins TRBV7-2 and TRBJ2-4; 11 bases line up with TRBD2. The junction had 21 bases not matched to a gene; V was cut back by 1 base and J by 13 bases. Germline lookup yields CDR1 SGHTA and CDR2 FQGNSA. The CDR3 totals 19 residues. As DNA, the CDR3 is TGTGCCAGCAGCTTAGATAGCGGGGGGGCCAATAGGAGGTCTAATGAGCAGTACTTC. Translated: CASSLDSGGANRRSNEQYF.

This chain joins TRBV5-1 and TRBJ2-5; 12 bases align to TRBD2. Germline V gene sequence: CDR1 SGHRS, CDR2 YFSETQ. The CDR3 is 17 residues long. J was trimmed by 2 bases and V by 3 bases; bases with no gene match: 8. CDR3 DNA: TGCGCCAGCAGCTACCTGACTAGCGGGGGCGGTCAAGAGACCCAGTACTTC. This gives the protein CASSYLTSGGGQETQYF.

The gene calls are TRBV6-5 and TRBJ2-3; 12 bases are shared with TRBD1. The CDR3 totals 16 residues. Per germline, CDR1 MNHEY and CDR2 SVGAGI. J was trimmed by 4 bases and V by 2 bases; bases with no gene match: 4. CDR3 in DNA: TGTGCCAGCAGTTACGGGACAGGGGGCTTCGCAGATACGCAGTATTTT. This codes for CASSYGTGGFADTQYF.

A few counts support this clonotype. The chain joins TRBV20-1 to TRBJ2-1; 7 bases line up with TRBD2. J was trimmed by 8 bases and V by 4 bases; bases with no gene match: 17. The germline CDR1 and CDR2 sequences are DFQATT and SNEGSKA (reference sequence). This CDR3 comprises 16 residues. DNA of the CDR3: TGCAGTGCTATCCCGAACCTCGGGGTAGCGGGCGATGAGCAGTTCTTC. This encodes CSAIPNLGVAGDEQFF.

CDR3 in amino acids: CSARVRGQNTEAFF. The CDR3 bases are TGCAGTGCTAGAGTTCGGGGGCAGAACACTGAAGCTTTCTTT. The rearrangement joins TRBV20-1 to TRBJ1-1; possibly TRBD1 for D (6 bases). The CDR3 covers 14 residues. V lost 1 base and J 1 base, leaving 10 bases between the germline ends. The germline CDR1 and CDR2 sequences are DFQATT and SNEGSKA (reference sequence).

As concerns this clonotype: Mismatch with germline at one junction end may stem from a read error. The CDR3 sequence is CANSQDSTVSYNEQFF. The CDR3 DNA reads TGCGCCAACAGCCAAGATAGTACAGTCTCCTACAATGAGCAGTTCTTC. This sequence joins TRBV4-3 and TRBJ2-1, with unresolved D. In germline, CDR1 is LGHNA, CDR2 YSLEER. This CDR3 is 16 amino acids long.

V gene TRBV5-1 combines with J gene TRBJ2-1; D may be TRBD2 (5 bases). Deletions cut 0 bases from V and 4 bases from J, with 11 bases between. Germline V lookup: CDR1 SGHRS, CDR2 YFSETQ. The CDR3 length is 15 residues. Here the CDR3 DNA reads TGCGCCAGCAGCTTGGATCCAGCGGAGTACAATGAGCAGTTCTTC. Protein product: CASSLDPAEYNEQFF.

J is TRBJ1-2 and V is TRBV7-9; 9 bases are shared with TRBD1. CDR1 and CDR2 (germline): SEHNR, FQNEAQ (reference sequence). The CDR3 has 15 residues. J was trimmed by 7 bases and V by 5 bases; bases with no gene match: 11. The CDR3 nucleotides are TGTGCCAGCAGCGGCGGTAACAGGGGGCTTGGTGGCTACACCTTC. Protein: CASSGGNRGLGGYTF.

Only one count was recorded for this clonotype. CDR3 residues: CAIREGDSYEQYF. DNA for the CDR3: TGTGCCATCAGGGAAGGGGACTCCTACGAGCAGTACTTC. This chain links TRBV10-3 with TRBJ2-7; perhaps TRBD1 as D (5 bases). The CDR3 runs 13 residues. Between the trimmed V and J ends, which lost 6 bases and 0 bases, there was a span of 9 bases. Germline V gives CDR1 ENHRY, CDR2 SYGVKD.

The genes are TRBV29-1 and TRBJ2-3, with TRBD2 as a possible D gene (5 bases). Looked up from germline, CDR1 is SQVTM and CDR2 is ANQGSEA. Trimming removed 5 bases at V and 0 bases at J, with 15 bases between. The CDR3 spans 15 residues. CDR3 DNA: TGCAGCGTTCCTACTAGTTGGGCTAGCACAGATACGCAGTATTTT. Amino acids: CSVPTSWASTDTQYF.

The V call is TRBV7-6, the J call TRBJ1-6; D is unclear. The CDR3 length is 15 residues. Looked up from germline, CDR1 is SGHVS and CDR2 is FNYEAQ. V was clipped by 5 bases and J by 10 bases, with 18 bases between them. The CDR3 here is CASSQSGSFRSPLHF. CDR3 coding DNA: TGTGCCAGCAGCCAAAGCGGGTCTTTTAGGTCACCCCTCCACTTT.

This sequence joins TRBV7-6 and TRBJ2-7, with 7 bases fitting TRBD1. This CDR3 contains 15 residues. The germline gives CDR1 SGHVS, CDR2 FNYEAQ. J lost 7 bases, V lost 1 base, and 10 bases had no gene match. The CDR3 sequence: CASSLGGQMYSEQYF. The CDR3 nucleotides read TGTGCCAGCAGCTTAGGGGGACAGATGTACAGTGAGCAGTACTTC.

The rearrangement uses TRBV20-1 and TRBJ2-3; TRBD2 matches 13 bases. The V segment lost 0 bases and the J segment 4 bases; nucleotides outside the gene matches: 7. Germline values: CDR1 DFQATT, CDR2 SNEGSKA (reference sequence). The CDR3 loop spans 17 amino acids. This CDR3 is CSARELAGGPISDTQYF. CDR3 coding DNA: TGCAGTGCTAGAGAACTAGCGGGAGGGCCTATTTCAGATACGCAGTATTTT.

The gene calls are TRBV12-3 or TRBV12-4 and TRBJ2-1; D not resolved. V lost 2 bases to trimming and J lost 8 bases, with 10 bases between them. The CDR3 contains 13 residues. The DNA for the CDR3 is TGTGCCAGCAGTTTACCAGCGCCAGATGAGCAGTTCTTC. This gives the protein CASSLPAPDEQFF.

CDR3 in DNA: TGCGCCAGCAGTGAGGAAAACAGAATGGAAACCTACGAGCAGTACTTC. Its translation: CASSEENRMETYEQYF. The chain carries TRBV10-2 and TRBJ2-7; D ambiguous. V was trimmed by 2 bases and J by 2 bases, leaving 16 bases between them. This CDR3 region has 16 residues. Germline V lookup: CDR1 WSHSY, CDR2 SAAADI.

V gene TRBV12-3 or TRBV12-4 combines with J gene TRBJ2-7, with TRBD2 matching over 10 bases. The CDR3 spans 13 residues. The trim removed 2 bases at V and 12 bases at J, leaving 7 bases unmatched. CDR3 region: CASSLLAGGFSYF. The CDR3 DNA sequence: TGTGCCAGCAGTTTATTAGCGGGAGGATTTTCGTACTTC.

CDR3: CASSEGWSYNEQFF. In DNA, the CDR3 is TGTGCCAGCAGTGAGGGGTGGTCCTACAATGAGCAGTTCTTC. The chain carries TRBV27 and TRBJ2-1; D is perhaps TRBD1 or TRBD2 (5 bases each). There are 14 residues in the CDR3. The germline CDR1 and CDR2 sequences are MNHEY and SMNVEV (reference sequence). The V end lost 5 bases, the J end lost 1 base, and 9 bases lay between the germline ends.

In this sample, this clonotype turned up once. The rearrangement links TRBV5-4 to TRBJ2-2, with D possibly matching TRBD2 (6 bases). The V end lost 4 bases, the J end lost 0 bases, and 10 bases lay between the germline ends. CDR3 size: 15 residues. In germline, CDR1 is SGHNT, CDR2 YYREEE (reference sequence). This CDR3 is CASSQGLPNTGELFF. The CDR3 DNA is TGTGCCAGCAGCCAGGGACTGCCGAACACCGGGGAGCTGTTTTTT.